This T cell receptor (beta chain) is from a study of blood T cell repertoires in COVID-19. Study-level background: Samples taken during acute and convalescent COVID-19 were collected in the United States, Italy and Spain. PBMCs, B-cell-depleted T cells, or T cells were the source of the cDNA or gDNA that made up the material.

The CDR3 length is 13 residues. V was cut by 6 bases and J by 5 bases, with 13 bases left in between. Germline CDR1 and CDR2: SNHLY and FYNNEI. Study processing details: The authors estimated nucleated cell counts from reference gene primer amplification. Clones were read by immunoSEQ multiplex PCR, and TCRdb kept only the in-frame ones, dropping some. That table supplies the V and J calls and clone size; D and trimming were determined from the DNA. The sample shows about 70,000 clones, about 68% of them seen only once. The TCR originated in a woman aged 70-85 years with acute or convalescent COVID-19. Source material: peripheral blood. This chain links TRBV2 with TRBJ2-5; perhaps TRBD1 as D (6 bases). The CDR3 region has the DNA TGTGCCAGCAGCGGACAGCTTGGCGAGACCCAGTACTTC. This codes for CASSGQLGETQYF.